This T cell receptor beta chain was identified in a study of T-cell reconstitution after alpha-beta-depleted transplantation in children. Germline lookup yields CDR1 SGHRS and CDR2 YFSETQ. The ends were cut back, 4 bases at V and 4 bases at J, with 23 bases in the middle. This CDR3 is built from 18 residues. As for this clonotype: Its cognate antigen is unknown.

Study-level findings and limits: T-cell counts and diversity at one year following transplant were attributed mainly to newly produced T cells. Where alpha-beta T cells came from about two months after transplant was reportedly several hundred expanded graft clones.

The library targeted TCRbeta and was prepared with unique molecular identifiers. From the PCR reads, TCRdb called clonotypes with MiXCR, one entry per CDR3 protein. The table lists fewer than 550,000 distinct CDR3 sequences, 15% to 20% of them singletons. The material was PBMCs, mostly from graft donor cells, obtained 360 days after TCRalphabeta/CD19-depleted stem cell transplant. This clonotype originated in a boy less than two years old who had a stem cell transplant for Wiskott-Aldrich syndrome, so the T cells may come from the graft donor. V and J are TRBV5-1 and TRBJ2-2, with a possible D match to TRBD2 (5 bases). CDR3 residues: CASSHPSAQAGSTGELFF. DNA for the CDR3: TGCGCCAGCAGCCACCCCTCGGCTCAGGCTGGGAGCACCGGGGAGCTGTTTTTT. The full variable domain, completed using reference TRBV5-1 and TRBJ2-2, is KAGVTQTPRYLIKTRGQQVTLSCSPISGHRSVSWYQQTPGQGLQFLFEYFSETQRNKGNFPGRFSGRQFSNSRSEMNVSTLELGDSALYLCASSHPSAQAGSTGELFFGEGSRLTVL.